Following are 9 T cell receptor beta chains from one sample sequenced in a study of CD8 T cells in ankylosing spondylitis (dated by TCRdb to about 2017). Libraries were constructed by 5' RACE. Sequencing was performed on an Illumina HiSeq 2500. TCRdb redid the processing of the public reads, applying fastp at Q25 and MiXCR, and retained in-frame beta chains. Each record represents a unique CDR3 protein, reported with the most common genes and DNA among its rows. The sample profile shows more than 95,000 distinct CDR3 sequences; roughly 8.7% of them were found once. 9.9% of the sample is held by the ten biggest clonotypes. Sample: blood, either unsorted or a sorted T cell fraction (not recorded which). The receptor set was obtained from a male donor with ankylosing spondylitis or in good health (not recorded which).

This chain connects TRBV6-1 to TRBJ1-2; TRBD1 is a possible D gene (5 bases). The germline V and J ends were trimmed by 10 bases and 1 base, with 13 bases remaining between them. Germline-derived CDR1 and CDR2 are MNHNS and SASEGT. The CDR3 covers 13 residues. The CDR3 nucleotides read TGTGCCAAATTCCCAGGGATTAACTATGGCTACACCTTC. Residues: CAKFPGINYGYTF.

In this sample, this clonotype turned up many times. The chain joins TRBV13 to TRBJ2-3, with D hard to call. CDR1 and CDR2 (germline): PRHDT, FYEKMQ (reference sequence). V dropped 0 bases and J dropped 6 bases, with 7 bases sitting between them. The CDR3 is 13 amino acids. CDR3 DNA: TGTGCCAGCAGCTTAGGCTCCGCCGATACGCAGTATTTT. It translates to CASSLGSADTQYF.

V and J are TRBV11-3 and TRBJ2-1; tentative D call: TRBD2 (6 bases). Trimming stripped 5 bases from V and 3 bases from J, with 14 bases between. Germline CDR1 SGHNT, CDR2 YENEEA. The CDR3 has 15 amino acids. The CDR3 DNA reads as TGTGCCAGCAGCCCGAGGAGGGTCTTCTACAATGAGCAGTTCTTC. Translating it yields CASSPRRVFYNEQFF.

This clonotype has at least ten counts. This CDR3 is CASSSRGFTDTQYF. CDR3 nucleotides: TGTGCCAGCAGCTCCCGTGGTTTCACAGATACGCAGTATTTT. This chain uses TRBV5-5 with TRBJ2-3; D is ambiguous. This CDR3 spans 14 amino acids. Germline CDR1 is SGHKS and CDR2 is YYEKEE (reference sequence). Trimming cost V 3 bases and J 2 bases, with 10 bases left between them. Combining the CDR3 with reference TRBV5-5 and TRBJ2-3 gives the whole variable domain DAGVTQSPTHLIKTRGQQVTLRCSPISGHKSVSWYQQVLGQGPQFIFQYYEKEERGRGNFPDRFSARQFPNYSSELNVNALLLGDSALYLCASSSRGFTDTQYFGPGTRLTVL.

CDR3 sequence (DNA): TGCAGTGCTAGGAAGGGACATGAGGGAAACACCATATATTTT. This gives the protein CSARKGHEGNTIYF. The chain is built from TRBV20-1 and TRBJ1-3, with D perhaps TRBD1 (6 bases). Per germline, CDR1 DFQATT and CDR2 SNEGSKA (reference sequence). CDR3 length equals 14 residues. Trimming pared 3 bases from V and 4 bases from J, leaving 13 bases between.

This clonotype was found many times. This chain connects TRBV6-6 to TRBJ2-1; 7 positions agree with TRBD1. CDR1 MNHNY and CDR2 SVGAGI come from the germline V gene (reference sequence). CDR3 size: 12 residues. J lost 9 bases, V lost 6 bases, and 5 bases had no gene match. The CDR3 is CASSNRGSEQFF. For the CDR3, the DNA is TGTGCCAGCAGCAACAGGGGCAGTGAGCAGTTCTTC.

This clonotype has at least ten counts. The chain joins TRBV28 to TRBJ1-3; D is possibly TRBD1 (6 bases). Germline loops: CDR1 MDHEN, CDR2 SYDVKM. Trimming took off 1 base at V and 0 bases at J, with 10 bases between the two ends. CDR3 length: 16 amino acids. CDR3 residues: CASSLSGGASGNTIYF. CDR3 bases: TGTGCCAGCAGTTTATCGGGGGGGGCCTCTGGAAACACCATATATTTT.

This clonotype showed up many times. The rearrangement uses TRBV4-3 and TRBJ2-1; tentative D call: TRBD2 (7 bases). The CDR3 has 12 residues. CDR1 is LGHNA, CDR2 YSLEER, per germline. The germline V and J ends were trimmed by 0 bases and 14 bases, with 11 bases remaining between them. The CDR3 DNA reads TGCGCCAGCAGCCAAGATCGGGGGGCGAAGTTCTTC. This translates into CASSQDRGAKFF.

This clonotype was observed at least ten times. CDR3 loop: CSAGATEAFF. The CDR3 DNA reads as TGCAGTGCTGGTGCCACTGAAGCTTTCTTT. V gene TRBV20-1 combines with J gene TRBJ1-1; D not resolved. There are 10 residues in the CDR3. Trimming pared 5 bases from V and 4 bases from J, leaving 5 bases between. Germline-derived CDR1 and CDR2 are DFQATT and SNEGSKA (reference sequence).